One and the same sample provided the 26 T cell receptor beta chains below, sequenced in a study of blood T cell repertoires in COVID-19. Data came from immunoSEQ multiplex PCR; TCRdb stores just in-frame clones and leaves some out. The data contain about 500,000 clones, roughly nine tenths of them seen just once; the ten biggest clones take up 7.5% to 9.5%. Sequences were obtained from peripheral blood. These receptors were collected from a woman aged 50 to 60 with COVID-19, enrolled during active disease.

The chain links TRBV11-2 to TRBJ2-1; TRBD1 is a possible D gene (6 bases). This CDR3 is built from 16 residues. Germline loops: CDR1 SGHAT, CDR2 FQNNGV. Trimming stripped 1 base from V and 6 bases from J, with 16 bases between. The CDR3 loop is CASSLGSDRLLNEQFF. As DNA, the CDR3 is TGTGCCAGCAGCTTAGGTAGTGACAGGCTTCTCAATGAGCAGTTCTTC.

This clone was seen a few times. This specimen includes other DNA sequences encoding the same CDR3. The rearrangement uses TRBV6-5 and TRBJ2-6; no clear D gene. The CDR3 is 15 amino acids. V lost 1 base and J 0 bases, leaving 4 bases between the germline ends. In germline, CDR1 is MNHEY, CDR2 SVGAGI. The chain's CDR3 is CASSYLSSGANVLTF. The DNA for the CDR3 is TGTGCCAGCAGTTACTTGAGCTCTGGGGCCAACGTCCTGACTTTC.

This clone is a singleton in its sample. The V and J genes are TRBV28 and TRBJ1-5; D remains unclear. V was clipped by 3 bases and J by 1 base, with 7 bases between them. Per germline, CDR1 MDHEN and CDR2 SYDVKM. This CDR3 spans 14 amino acids. CDR3 sequence (DNA): TGTGCCAGCAGTTTGAGGGCCAGCAATCAGCCCCAGCATTTT. Its protein is CASSLRASNQPQHF.

This chain connects TRBV3-1 (or the pseudogene TRBV3-2) to TRBJ1-1; possibly TRBD1 for D (5 bases). V lost 1 base to trimming and J lost 3 bases, with 9 bases between them. The CDR3 runs 14 residues. Germline V gene sequence: CDR1 LGHDT, CDR2 YNNKEL (reference sequence). The CDR3 region is CASSQGLGDTEAFF. DNA of the CDR3: TGTGCCAGCAGCCAAGGGTTAGGGGACACTGAAGCTTTCTTT.

This sequence joins TRBV30 and TRBJ1-6; 10 bases line up with TRBD1. CDR3 length equals 14 residues. Germline CDR1 GTSNPN, CDR2 SVGIG (reference sequence). V shed 2 bases, J shed 9 bases, and the junction held 4 bases outside the gene matches. This CDR3 is CAWSQGTGVSPLHF. In DNA, the CDR3 is TGTGCCTGGAGTCAGGGGACAGGGGTTTCACCCCTCCACTTT. Complete variable domain (other parts from reference TRBV30 and TRBJ1-6): SQTIHQWPATLVQPVGSPLSLECTVEGTSNPNLYWYRQAAGRGLQLLFYSVGIGQISSEVPQNLSASRPQDRQFILSSKKLLLSDSGFYLCAWSQGTGVSPLHFGNGTRLTVT.

This chain links TRBV4-1 with TRBJ2-3, with 10 nucleotides matching TRBD2. V trimming: 3 bases; J trimming: 10 bases; junction bases outside the gene matches: 19. Germline-derived CDR1 and CDR2 are MGHRA and YSYEKL. The CDR3 covers 18 residues. The CDR3 DNA follows: TGCGCCAGCAGCCATGCACTTAAGCGGGGGGGCCCCAAGGAGGCGCAGTATTTT. Translated, it gives CASSHALKRGGPKEAQYF.

Only a few counts were recorded for this clone. This chain joins TRBV30 and TRBJ1-1, with D uncertain. Trimming removed 0 bases at V and 6 bases at J, with 14 bases between. This CDR3 comprises 14 residues. Per germline, CDR1 GTSNPN and CDR2 SVGIG (reference sequence). CDR3 DNA: TGTGCCTGGAGTGTACTAGCGGGGAAGCCTGAAGCTTTCTTT. It translates to CAWSVLAGKPEAFF.

The rearrangement joins TRBV6-1 to TRBJ1-5; possible D gene TRBD1, 6 bases. V was clipped by 4 bases and J by 0 bases, with 10 bases between them. Germline CDR1 is MNHNS and CDR2 is SASEGT. The CDR3 is 15 residues long. The CDR3 sequence: CASSGDRNSNQPQHF. The CDR3 bases are TGTGCCAGCAGTGGAGACAGGAATAGCAATCAGCCCCAGCATTTT.

The V and J genes are TRBV3-1 (or the pseudogene TRBV3-2) and TRBJ2-2; a weak D match, TRBD1 (5 bases). The germline V gene has CDR1 LGHDT and CDR2 YNNKEL (reference sequence). The CDR3 contains 15 residues. Trimming removed 1 base from V and 5 bases from J, with 11 bases in between. The CDR3 bases are TGTGCCAGCAGCCAAGGCGTTAAGGGGACCGGGGAGCTGTTTTTT. This gives the protein CASSQGVKGTGELFF.

A remark on this clone: In the same sample, other DNA sequences code for this CDR3. The chain uses TRBV5-6 and TRBJ2-3, with a possible D match to TRBD2 (5 bases). The germline CDR1 and CDR2 sequences are SGHDT and YYEEEE. The V and J ends lost 0 bases and 6 bases respectively, with 5 bases between them. CDR3 length equals 12 residues. In DNA form, the CDR3 reads TGTGCCAGCAGCTTGGGGAGGGATACGCAGTATTTT. Its translation: CASSLGRDTQYF.

The chain employs TRBV6-5 and TRBJ1-3; the D is unclear. CDR1 is MNHEY and CDR2 is SVGAGI in the germline V gene. Trimming took 1 base from V and 8 from J, leaving 3 bases between them. This CDR3 has 11 residues. The CDR3 protein is CASSYFDTIYF. The CDR3 DNA follows: TGTGCCAGCAGTTACTTCGACACCATATATTTT.

The J gene is TRBJ2-7, the V gene TRBV21-1; TRBD2 was called by the table and not checked on the DNA. TRBV21-1 represents a pseudogene. The CDR3 runs 14 residues. CDR3 sequence (DNA): TGTGCCAGCGGTACTTTGGTAGCAGCCTACGAGCAGTACTTC. As protein: CASGTLVAAYEQYF.

V and J are TRBV5-1 and TRBJ2-3, with 10 bases aligning to TRBD2. Looked up from germline, CDR1 is SGHRS and CDR2 is YFSETQ. This CDR3 region has 15 residues. V shed 0 bases, J shed 4 bases, and the junction held 2 bases outside the gene matches. The CDR3 DNA reads as TGCGCCAGCAGCTTGGTCCTAGCGGGGGCAGATACGCAGTATTTT. It translates to CASSLVLAGADTQYF.

This CDR3 is CASSIGVGFNYGYTF. The DNA for the CDR3 is TGTGCCAGTAGTATTGGAGTCGGTTTTAACTATGGCTACACCTTC. The chain employs TRBV19 and TRBJ1-2; no reliable D call. CDR1 LNHDA and CDR2 SQIVND come from the germline V gene (reference sequence). Between the trimmed V and J ends, which lost 3 bases and 1 base, there was a span of 12 bases. The CDR3 loop spans 15 amino acids.

The chain employs TRBV7-3 and TRBJ1-1, with D maybe TRBD1 (5 bases). This CDR3 is built from 15 residues. Germline V lookup: CDR1 SGHTA, CDR2 FQGTGA. The ends were cut back, 6 bases at V and 1 base at J, with 15 bases in the middle. The CDR3 sequence is CASSLGPVSNTEAFF. CDR3 DNA: TGTGCCAGCAGTTTGGGGCCCGTTTCGAACACTGAAGCTTTCTTT.

The rearrangement uses TRBV11-1 and TRBJ1-2; 9 bases are a match to TRBD1. In germline, CDR1 is SGHAT, CDR2 FQDESV (reference sequence). The CDR3 loop spans 14 amino acids. With V trimmed by 5 bases and J by 4 bases, 5 bases remained unmatched. DNA of the CDR3: TGTGCCAGCAGCCCAAGGGACAGGGCCTATGGCTACACCTTC. Translation gives CASSPRDRAYGYTF.

The chain recombines TRBV30 with TRBJ2-7; the D gene is possibly TRBD1 (6 bases). Trimming pared 3 bases from V and 3 bases from J, leaving 12 bases between. The CDR3 runs 13 residues. Germline V gene lookup returns CDR1 GTSNPN and CDR2 SVGIG (reference sequence). The CDR3 sequence is CAWSEGQLYEQYF. DNA of the CDR3: TGTGCCTGGAGCGAAGGACAGCTCTACGAGCAGTACTTC.

J is TRBJ2-1 and V is TRBV24-1, with D possibly being TRBD1 (5 bases). V dropped 4 bases and J dropped 1 base, with 19 bases sitting between them. The CDR3 length is 18 residues. Looked up from germline, CDR1 is KGHDR and CDR2 is SFDVKD. CDR3 DNA: TGTGCCACCAGTGAGGCAGGGCATACACAGAATTCCTACAATGAGCAGTTCTTC. This sequence encodes CATSEAGHTQNSYNEQFF.

V gene TRBV7-2 combines with J gene TRBJ2-7; TRBD1 aligns across 7 bases. The CDR3 is 14 amino acids. Germline CDR1 and CDR2: SGHTA and FQGNSA. Trimming cost V 1 base and J 3 bases; bases outside gene matches: 3. CDR3 sequence (DNA): TGTGCCAGCAGCTTAGACAGGGGTTTCTACGAGCAGTACTTC. Amino acids: CASSLDRGFYEQYF.

This chain joins TRBV7-6 and TRBJ1-4, with 10 bases fitting TRBD1. CDR3 length equals 18 residues. V was clipped by 5 bases and J by 2 bases; unmatched bases: 11. From germline, CDR1 is SGHVS and CDR2 FNYEAQ. The CDR3 reads CASSLYPGQGLTNEKLFF. The CDR3 DNA follows: TGTGCCAGCAGCCTTTACCCGGGACAGGGGTTGACTAATGAAAAACTGTTTTTT.

The gene calls are TRBV29-1 and TRBJ1-1; 12 nucleotides match TRBD1. The CDR3 is made up of 13 amino acids. J gave up 6 bases and V 7 bases, and 6 bases lay outside the gene matches. Germline V gene sequence: CDR1 SQVTM, CDR2 ANQGSEA. The CDR3 spells CSAAGQGAAEAFF. For the CDR3, the DNA is TGCAGCGCCGCGGGACAGGGGGCCGCTGAAGCTTTCTTT.

The chain links TRBV6-5 to TRBJ2-7; a weak D match, TRBD1 (6 bases). The germline V gene has CDR1 MNHEY and CDR2 SVGAGI. The V and J ends lost 7 bases and 7 bases respectively, with 23 bases between them. The CDR3 length is 15 residues. CDR3: CASTHQGRNTGEQYF. Written as DNA, the CDR3 is TGTGCCAGCACACACCAGGGGCGGAATACGGGGGAGCAGTACTTC.

With regard to this clone: Other nucleotide sequences from this sample produce the same CDR3. The V gene is TRBV19, the J gene TRBJ1-1; 7 positions agree with TRBD1. Germline V gene sequence: CDR1 LNHDA, CDR2 SQIVND (reference sequence). The junction had 2 bases not matched to a gene; V was cut back by 4 bases and J by 3 bases. The CDR3 has 13 residues. CDR3 in DNA: TGTGCCAGTAGTAGAACAGGGGACACTGAAGCTTTCTTT. Translating it yields CASSRTGDTEAFF.

The rearrangement uses TRBV12-3 or TRBV12-4 and TRBJ1-5, with a tentative D call TRBD1 (5 bases). V shed 8 bases and J shed 7 bases, with 9 bases lying between them. This CDR3 is built from 11 residues. The CDR3, as DNA: TGTGCCAGCGGACAAGGACAGCCCCAGCATTTT. Amino acids: CASGQGQPQHF.

CDR3 sequence (DNA): TGTGCCAGCAGTTACTCGAGTTCTGGAAACACCATATATTTT. Translated, it gives CASSYSSSGNTIYF. J is TRBJ1-3 and V is TRBV6-5; D call uncertain. CDR1 is MNHEY and CDR2 is SVGAGI in the germline V gene. The CDR3 is 14 residues long. Trimming pared 0 bases from V and 1 base from J, leaving 4 bases between.

The chain is built from TRBV13 and TRBJ2-1; 7 bases fit TRBD2. The CDR3 has 17 amino acids. After removal of 1 base from V and 6 bases from J, the junction contained 12 bases not matched to a gene. CDR1 and CDR2 (germline): PRHDT, FYEKMQ (reference sequence). CDR3 loop: CASSLATGRRSLNEQFF. In nucleotides, the CDR3 is TGTGCCAGCAGCTTAGCCACCGGGAGGCGAAGCCTCAATGAGCAGTTCTTC.